This TCR beta chain was captured by sequencing in a study of blood T cell repertoires in COVID-19. Background on the study: COVID-19 samples collected from the United States, Italy and Spain covered acute and convalescent phases. The analysed material was cDNA or gDNA that came from T cells, B-cell-depleted T cells, or PBMCs.

This clone was picked up a small number of times. Under the authors' procedure: By means of reference gene primer amplification, nucleated cell counts were estimated. The repertoire was sequenced with immunoSEQ multiplex PCR; TCRdb's copy has only in-frame clones and lacks some. V and J calls and clone size are as listed in that table; D and trimming were resolved from the DNA. The table lists hundreds of thousands of clones, roughly 87% of them singletons. The CDR3 spans 15 residues. V was cut by 3 bases and J by 0 bases, with 8 bases left in between. Germline assignment: CDR1 KGHDR and CDR2 SFDVKD. The chain uses TRBV24-1 and TRBJ2-1, with D perhaps matching TRBD2 (7 bases). The TCR was taken from a woman between 50 and 59 years old who had recovered from COVID-19. Sequenced sample: peripheral blood. CDR3 sequence (DNA): TGTGCCACCAGTGATAGGGGGGGCTCCTACAATGAGCAGTTCTTC. Its translation is CATSDRGGSYNEQFF.